The present entry profiles one T cell receptor (beta chain) with its context. Its antigen is undetermined. This sample stems from a study of T cells in localized non-small cell lung cancer. Germline lookup yields CDR1 SNHLY and CDR2 FYNNEI. Trimming cost V 6 bases and J 7 bases, with 15 bases left between them. The CDR3 loop spans 14 amino acids. The table came from immunoSEQ multiplex PCR; TCRdb's copy has only in-frame clones and leaves some out. The sample shows some 56,000 clones, 70% to 90% of them seen only once. Broader study findings: In adjacent lung, a median about 54 of the top 100 tumor clones were found. Longer overall survival accompanied higher blood T cell density. Uninvolved adjacent lung had higher T cell clonality than tumor and all other tissues.

The chain has TRBV2 and TRBJ1-4; no clear D gene. Sequencing was performed on peripheral blood, taken before any cancer treatment. This receptor was taken from a woman aged 35-75 years with stage I lung adenocarcinoma. DNA for the CDR3: TGTGCCAGCAGGACCCGGACCTGGGGTGAAAAACTGTTTTTT. This translates into CASRTRTWGEKLFF.